This T cell receptor (beta chain) was captured by sequencing in a study of response to subunit inactivated influenza vaccine. Study findings and constraints: Authors suggested few new T cells are recruited by each seasonal influenza vaccination.

The CDR3 is made up of 14 amino acids. TCRdb passed the RT-PCR reads through MiXCR, listing each CDR3 protein once. The sample holds fewer than 350,000 distinct CDR3 sequences, just over 20% seen once. The table lists this clonotype with a few counts. What it recognizes is unknown. The genes are TRBV21-1 and TRBJ1-5. TRBV21-1 represents a pseudogene. This sample comprised PBMCs from blood, obtained about 19 months after vaccination. The receptor comes from a man between 50 and 75 years old who received an inactivated influenza vaccine. This chain's CDR3 is CASRLNGPNQPQHF. The CDR3 region has the DNA TGTGCCAGCAGGTTAAATGGCCCCAATCAGCCCCAGCATTTT.